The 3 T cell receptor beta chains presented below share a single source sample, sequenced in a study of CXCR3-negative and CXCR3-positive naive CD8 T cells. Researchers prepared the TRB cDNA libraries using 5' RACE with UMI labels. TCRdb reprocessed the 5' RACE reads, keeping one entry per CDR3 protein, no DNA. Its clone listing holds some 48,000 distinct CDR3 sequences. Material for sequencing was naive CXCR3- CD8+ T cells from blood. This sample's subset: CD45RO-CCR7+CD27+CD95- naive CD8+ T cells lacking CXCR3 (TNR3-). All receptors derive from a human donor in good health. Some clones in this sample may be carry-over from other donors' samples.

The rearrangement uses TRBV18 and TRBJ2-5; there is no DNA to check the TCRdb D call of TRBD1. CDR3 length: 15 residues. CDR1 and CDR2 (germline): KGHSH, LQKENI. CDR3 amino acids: CASSPLPGQGETQYF.

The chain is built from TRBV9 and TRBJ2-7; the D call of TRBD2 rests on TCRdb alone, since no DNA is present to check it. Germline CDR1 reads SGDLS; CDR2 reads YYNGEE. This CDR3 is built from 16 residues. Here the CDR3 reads CASSVEGLAGKDEQYF.

CDR3 sequence: CASSFLGYEQYF. The chain links TRBV7-2 to TRBJ2-7. The CDR3 is 12 residues long. Per germline, CDR1 SGHTA and CDR2 FQGNSA.